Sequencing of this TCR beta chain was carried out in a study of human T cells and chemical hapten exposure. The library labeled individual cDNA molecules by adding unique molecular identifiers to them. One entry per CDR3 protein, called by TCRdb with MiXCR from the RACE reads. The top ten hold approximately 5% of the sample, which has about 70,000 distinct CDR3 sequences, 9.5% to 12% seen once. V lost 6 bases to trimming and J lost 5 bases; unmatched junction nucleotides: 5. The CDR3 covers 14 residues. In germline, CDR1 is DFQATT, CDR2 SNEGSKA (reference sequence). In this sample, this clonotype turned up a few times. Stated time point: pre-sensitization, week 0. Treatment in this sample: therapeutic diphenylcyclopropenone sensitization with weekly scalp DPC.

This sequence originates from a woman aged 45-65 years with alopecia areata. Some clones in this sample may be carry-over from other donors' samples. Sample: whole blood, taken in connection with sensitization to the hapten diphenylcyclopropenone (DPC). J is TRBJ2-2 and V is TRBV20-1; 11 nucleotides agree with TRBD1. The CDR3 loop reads CSAGRDRGTGELFF. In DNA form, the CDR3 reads TGCAGTGCGGGCCGGGACAGGGGGACCGGGGAGCTGTTTTTT.